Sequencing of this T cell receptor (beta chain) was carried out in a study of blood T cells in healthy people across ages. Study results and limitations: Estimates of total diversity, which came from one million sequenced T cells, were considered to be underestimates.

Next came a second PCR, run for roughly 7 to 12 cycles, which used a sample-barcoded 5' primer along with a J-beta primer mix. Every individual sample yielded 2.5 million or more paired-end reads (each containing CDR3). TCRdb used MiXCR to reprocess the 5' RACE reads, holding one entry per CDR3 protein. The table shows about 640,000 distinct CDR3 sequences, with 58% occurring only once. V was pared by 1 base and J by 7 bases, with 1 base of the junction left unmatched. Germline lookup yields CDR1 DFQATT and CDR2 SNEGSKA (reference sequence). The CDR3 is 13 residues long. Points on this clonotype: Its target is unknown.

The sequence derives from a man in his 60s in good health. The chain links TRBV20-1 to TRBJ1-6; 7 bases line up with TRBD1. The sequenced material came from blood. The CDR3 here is CSARGDSNSPLHF. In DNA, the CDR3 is TGCAGTGCTAGAGGGGACAGCAATTCACCCCTCCACTTT.